This entry lists 24 T cell receptor beta chains sequenced from one sample in a study of blood T cell repertoires in COVID-19. Sequencing used immunoSEQ multiplex PCR; TCRdb keeps in-frame clones, though not all of them. Seen here are tens of thousands of clones, 85% observed once, and the top ten hold 2.5% to 3%. Sequencing input: peripheral blood. The source is an elderly man with acute or convalescent COVID-19.

For the CDR3, the DNA is TGTGCCAGCAGTCGCCCGGGACTAGCAAGCGAGCAGTACTTC. Translated, it gives CASSRPGLASEQYF. The chain couples TRBV6-5 to TRBJ2-7, with 9 bases identical to TRBD2. Unmatched junction bases numbered 8, after V lost 5 bases and J lost 6 bases. The length of the CDR3 is 14 residues. The germline gives CDR1 MNHEY, CDR2 SVGAGI.

The chain carries TRBV27 and TRBJ2-1, with 11 positions matching TRBD2. With 5 bases clipped from V and 4 bases from J, the junction kept 4 bases outside the gene matches. This CDR3 region has 15 residues. CDR1 and CDR2 (germline): MNHEY, SMNVEV (reference sequence). The CDR3 loop reads CASSTSSGRYNEQFF. CDR3 bases: TGTGCCAGCAGTACGTCTAGCGGGAGGTACAATGAGCAGTTCTTC.

The chain has TRBV5-8 and TRBJ2-1; D remains ambiguous. Trimming cost V 0 bases and J 4 bases, with 8 bases left between them. From germline, CDR1 is SGHTS and CDR2 YDEGEE. This CDR3 is built from 14 residues. The CDR3 bases are TGTGCCAGCAGCTTGGTCCAGGCTTACAATGAGCAGTTCTTC. It specifies CASSLVQAYNEQFF.

The gene calls are TRBV19 and TRBJ1-5; weak D call: TRBD1 (5 bases). CDR1 and CDR2 from the germline V gene are LNHDA and SQIVND (reference sequence). V was pared by 4 bases and J by 10 bases, with 14 bases between. The CDR3 has 13 residues. The CDR3 DNA is TGTGCCAGTAGTACCGCCCGGGACTTCCCCCAGCATTTT. Translated: CASSTARDFPQHF.

This clone is a singleton in its sample. The V gene is TRBV6-5, the J gene TRBJ1-3; D is undetermined. V lost 6 bases, J lost 3 bases, and 12 bases lay in between. This CDR3 is built from 14 residues. Germline CDR1 and CDR2: MNHEY and SVGAGI. This chain's CDR3 is CASRPEFFGNTIYF. DNA for the CDR3: TGTGCCAGCAGACCTGAGTTTTTTGGAAACACCATATATTTT.

The chain joins TRBV19 to TRBJ1-1, with 9 positions matching TRBD1. CDR3 length: 15 residues. CDR1 and CDR2 (germline): LNHDA, SQIVND (reference sequence). Trimming removed 11 bases from V and 0 bases from J; junction bases left unmatched: 10. As DNA, the CDR3 is TGTGCCGTACGACAGGGGGTTGTGGTGAACACTGAAGCTTTCTTT. Translated, it gives CAVRQGVVVNTEAFF. The whole variable domain, filled in from reference TRBV19 and TRBJ1-1, reads DGGITQSPKYLFRKEGQNVTLSCEQNLNHDAMYWYRQDPGQGLRLIYYSQIVNDFQKGDIAEGYSVSREKKESFPLTVTSAQKNPTAFYLCAVRQGVVVNTEAFFGQGTRLTVV.

The chain carries TRBV2 and TRBJ1-1; D is perhaps TRBD1 (5 bases). The V end was cut by 5 bases, the J end by 1 base, with 8 bases between. Germline CDR1 SNHLY, CDR2 FYNNEI. The CDR3 spans 13 residues. This chain's CDR3 is CASSPTENTEAFF. The CDR3, as DNA: TGTGCCAGCAGTCCGACAGAGAACACTGAAGCTTTCTTT.

The rearrangement joins TRBV2 to TRBJ2-1; tentatively, D is TRBD1 (6 bases). The CDR3 spans 12 residues. Trimming shortened V by 3 bases and J by 15 bases, and 15 bases separated the two germline ends. CDR1 and CDR2 from the germline V gene are SNHLY and FYNNEI. The CDR3 loop is CASSDTGTRPFF. The CDR3 DNA follows: TGTGCCAGCAGTGATACAGGGACCCGACCGTTCTTC.

The chain couples TRBV6-5 to TRBJ1-6; TRBD1 aligns across 7 bases. CDR1 is MNHEY, CDR2 SVGAGI, per germline. V dropped 6 bases and J dropped 8; count of bases not matched to a gene: 7. The length of the CDR3 is 14 residues. In nucleotides, the CDR3 is TGTGCCAGCAGGATACAGGGGCGGCATTCACCCCTCCACTTT. Protein product: CASRIQGRHSPLHF.

The chain uses TRBV5-5 and TRBJ1-5; TRBD1 is a possible D gene (6 bases). This CDR3 has 15 residues. V lost 4 bases, J lost 2 bases, and 13 bases lay in between. In germline, CDR1 is SGHKS, CDR2 YYEKEE (reference sequence). CDR3 in amino acids: CASSRQTGGNQPQHF. In DNA form, the CDR3 reads TGTGCCAGCAGCCGACAGACAGGAGGCAATCAGCCCCAGCATTTT. Variable domain in full (rest from reference TRBV5-5 and TRBJ1-5): DAGVTQSPTHLIKTRGQQVTLRCSPISGHKSVSWYQQVLGQGPQFIFQYYEKEERGRGNFPDRFSARQFPNYSSELNVNALLLGDSALYLCASSRQTGGNQPQHFGDGTRLSIL.

The chain joins TRBV28 to TRBJ1-1; TRBD1 matches 10 bases. The ends lost 8 bases at V and 3 bases at J; junction bases unmatched: 0. CDR3 length equals 12 residues. CDR1 is MDHEN and CDR2 is SYDVKM in the germline V gene. The CDR3 DNA is TGTGCCAGCGGGACAGGGGACACTGAAGCTTTCTTT. This sequence encodes CASGTGDTEAFF.

V usage is TRBV14 and J usage is TRBJ1-3; D unresolved. The CDR3 runs to 16 residues. Germline assignment: CDR1 SGHDN and CDR2 FVKESK. V shed 4 bases and J shed 0 bases, with 13 bases lying between them. For the CDR3, the DNA is TGTGCCAGCAGCCCGTTGGGGAGGTACTCTGGAAACACCATATATTTT. This sequence encodes CASSPLGRYSGNTIYF. The entire variable domain, with the rest obtained from reference TRBV14 and TRBJ1-3, is as follows: EAGVTQFPSHSVIEKGQTVTLRCDPISGHDNLYWYRRVMGKEIKFLLHFVKESKQDESGMPNNRFLAERTGGTYSTLKVQPAELEDSGVYFCASSPLGRYSGNTIYFGEGSWLTVV.

The genes are TRBV7-6 and TRBJ2-1; 14 bases are a match to TRBD2. The CDR3 length is 18 residues. The V segment lost 2 bases and the J segment 6 bases; nucleotides outside the gene matches: 9. The V gene's germline CDR1 is SGHVS and CDR2 FNYEAQ. CDR3 amino acids: CASSLSGTSGSGTNEQFF. DNA of the CDR3: TGTGCCAGCAGCTTATCCGGGACTAGCGGGAGTGGCACCAATGAGCAGTTCTTC.

This chain uses TRBV7-2 with TRBJ2-7, with 7 bases that match TRBD2. The V segment lost 5 bases and the J segment 5 bases; nucleotides outside the gene matches: 12. Germline V lookup: CDR1 SGHTA, CDR2 FQGNSA. This CDR3 contains 15 residues. CDR3 loop: CASSPPFAGEDEQYF. CDR3 bases: TGTGCCAGCAGCCCGCCTTTTGCGGGAGAGGACGAGCAGTACTTC. Full variable domain (outside the CDR3, taken from reference TRBV7-2 and TRBJ2-7): GAGVSQSPSNKVTEKGKDVELRCDPISGHTALYWYRQSLGQGLEFLIYFQGNSAPDKSGLPSDRFSAERTGGSVSTLTIQRTQQEDSAVYLCASSPPFAGEDEQYFGPGTRLTVT.

V and J are TRBV18 and TRBJ2-7, with 7 positions matching TRBD2. J was trimmed by 7 bases and V by 4 bases; bases with no gene match: 7. CDR3 length: 13 residues. The germline V gene has CDR1 KGHSH and CDR2 LQKENI. The CDR3 here is CASSLTSGGEQYF. The CDR3 nucleotides read TGTGCCAGCTCACTCACCTCCGGGGGGGAGCAGTACTTC.

V is TRBV5-1 and J is TRBJ2-1; 10 bases align to TRBD2. The germline V gene has CDR1 SGHRS and CDR2 YFSETQ. This CDR3 contains 17 residues. V trimming: 4 bases; J trimming: 8 bases; junction bases outside the gene matches: 15. Here the CDR3 reads CASSPRAGRTSGDEQFF. For the CDR3, the DNA is TGCGCCAGCAGCCCGCGGGCCGGGAGGACTAGCGGCGATGAGCAGTTCTTC.

This chain uses TRBV21-1 with TRBJ2-5; TRBD1 was called by the table and not checked on the DNA. TRBV21-1 corresponds to a pseudogene. This CDR3 has 16 amino acids. The DNA of the CDR3 is TGTGCCAGCAGCAAATCAATTTGTACAGGGCAAGAGACCCAGTACTTC. It codes for CASSKSICTGQETQYF.

CDR3 region: CASTDRGASTDTQYF. CDR3 bases: TGTGCCAGTACCGACAGGGGGGCTAGCACAGATACGCAGTATTTT. This chain links TRBV19 with TRBJ2-3; 9 nucleotides line up with TRBD1. V was clipped by 7 bases and J by 0 bases; unmatched bases: 5. The CDR3 runs 15 residues. Germline assignment: CDR1 LNHDA and CDR2 SQIVND (reference sequence).

As DNA, the CDR3 is TGCGCCAGCGCCAGGGGTGATGGGAGTGAAGCTTTCTTT. Residues: CASARGDGSEAFF. The chain joins TRBV5-1 to TRBJ1-1, with TRBD1 as a possible D gene (6 bases). V gave up 7 bases and J gave up 7 bases, with 17 bases separating them. This CDR3 comprises 13 residues. Germline V gene lookup returns CDR1 SGHRS and CDR2 YFSETQ.

The chain links TRBV29-1 to TRBJ1-2; perhaps TRBD1 as D (6 bases). This CDR3 spans 13 amino acids. The V gene lost 7 bases and the J gene lost 8 bases, with 20 bases spanning the gap. The germline V gene encodes CDR1 SQVTM and CDR2 ANQGSEA. The CDR3 region is CSANREGEGGYTF. The CDR3 DNA reads TGCAGCGCCAACAGGGAGGGTGAGGGCGGCTACACCTTC.

The chain employs TRBV7-9 and TRBJ2-1, with D perhaps TRBD1 (6 bases). The length of the CDR3 is 13 residues. The V end lost 4 bases, the J end lost 5 bases, and 9 bases lay between the germline ends. Germline lookup yields CDR1 SEHNR and CDR2 FQNEAQ (reference sequence). CDR3 coding DNA: TGTGCCAGCAGCTCACGACAGGACAATGAGCAGTTCTTC. Its protein product is CASSSRQDNEQFF.

This rearrangement joins TRBV9 to TRBJ2-7, with D possibly being TRBD2 (5 bases). Germline V gene data show CDR1 as SGDLS and CDR2 as YYNGEE. V was cut by 2 bases and J by 7 bases, with 13 bases left in between. There are 13 residues in the CDR3. CDR3 coding DNA: TGTGCCAGCAGCGTCGACTCATGGACTGAGCAGTACTTC. It specifies CASSVDSWTEQYF.

V is TRBV29-1 and J is TRBJ2-1, with D perhaps TRBD2 (5 bases). CDR1 is SQVTM and CDR2 is ANQGSEA in the germline V gene. V was trimmed by 0 bases and J by 9 bases, leaving 15 bases between them. CDR3 length: 14 residues. The CDR3 sequence is CSVEDRGRVGEQFF. The CDR3 DNA reads TGCAGCGTTGAAGATCGGGGTAGGGTCGGTGAGCAGTTCTTC.

J is TRBJ2-7 and V is TRBV6-6; TRBD1 agrees at 8 bases. The CDR3 runs 15 residues. Per germline, CDR1 MNHNY and CDR2 SVGAGI (reference sequence). V gave up 0 bases and J gave up 5 bases; unmatched junction bases: 6. DNA of the CDR3: TGTGCCAGCAGTTACTCCCGAGACAGGGGCCACGAGCAGTACTTC. Translating it yields CASSYSRDRGHEQYF.